This is a list of T cell receptor beta chains from one sample in a study of blood T cell repertoires in COVID-19. TCRdb keeps only in-frame clones here, not all; method: immunoSEQ multiplex PCR. Here the sample spans 46,000 or so clones, 80% to 90% being singletons. Input material: peripheral blood. Receptors originate from a woman older than 75 with COVID-19, enrolled during active disease. CDR3s include the opening cysteine and the closing phenylalanine or tryptophan. A D gene is named only where the DNA matches it firmly. Not every row has a clone size; where given, it reads once, few, many or a size class.

len	d_gene	v_gene	abundance	j_gene	CDR3aa	CDR3nt
13	NA	TRBV6-2/TRBV6-3	NA	TRBJ1-2	CASSYDDSYGYTF	TGTGCCAGCAGTTACGATGACAGCTATGGCTACACCTTC
17	NA	TRBV15	NA	TRBJ1-4	CATSRDPGGAGAGKLFF	TGTGCCACCAGCAGAGATCCTGGGGGGGCAGGGGCAGGAAAACTGTTTTTT
15	NA	TRBV15	few	TRBJ1-2	CATSRDSQGSYGYTF	TGTGCCACCAGCAGAGATTCGCAGGGTTCCTATGGCTACACCTTC
13	NA	TRBV28	NA	TRBJ1-4	CASSFQGWEKLFF	TGTGCCAGCAGTTTTCAGGGTTGGGAAAAACTGTTTTTT
15	TRBD1	TRBV11-1	few	TRBJ2-3	CASSLDRGRTDTQYF	TGTGCCAGCAGCTTAGACAGGGGGCGCACAGATACGCAGTATTTT
15	TRBD1	TRBV6-6	NA	TRBJ2-2	CASSNSGQGSGELFF	TGTGCCAGCAGTAACTCGGGACAGGGTAGCGGGGAGCTGTTTTTT
15	TRBD2	TRBV5-1	NA	TRBJ2-1	CASSRGLAVVNEQFF	TGCGCCAGCAGCCGGGGACTAGCGGTCGTAAATGAGCAGTTCTTC
13	NA	TRBV28	NA	TRBJ2-7	CASSFEGRYEQYF	TGTGCCAGCAGTTTTGAGGGCCGCTACGAGCAGTACTTC
14	NA	TRBV6-2/TRBV6-3	few	TRBJ2-7	CASSQHTSPQVGYF	TGTGCCAGCAGTCAACATACCTCCCCCCAGGTGGGGTACTTC
18	NA	TRBV28	NA	TRBJ1-2	CASSLWGTRDLTYYGYTF	TGTGCCAGCAGTTTATGGGGGACAAGGGACCTCACCTACTATGGCTACACCTTC
14	NA	TRBV7-9	NA	TRBJ1-6	CASGNRGSNSPLHF	TGTGCCAGCGGGAACCGGGGGTCTAATTCACCCCTCCACTTT
14	NA	TRBV7-2	NA	TRBJ1-2	CASSPSVEVPGYTF	TGTGCCAGCAGCCCCTCGGTAGAGGTGCCGGGCTACACCTTC
15	TRBD1	TRBV27	few	TRBJ1-1	CASSHTRGRNTEAFF	TGTGCCAGCAGCCATACTAGGGGGCGGAACACTGAAGCTTTCTTT
16	NA	TRBV7-3	NA	TRBJ2-3	CASSLTGAGSTDTQYF	TGTGCCAGCAGCTTAACTGGTGCGGGGAGCACAGATACGCAGTATTTT
16	TRBD2	TRBV2	few	TRBJ2-1	CASKDSLAGGMDEQFF	TGTGCCAGCAAGGATTCTCTAGCGGGAGGTATGGATGAGCAGTTCTTC
14	NA	TRBV27	NA	TRBJ1-2	CASSLFSGNYGYTF	TGTGCCAGCAGTTTATTTTCAGGGAACTATGGCTACACCTTC
18	NA	TRBV7-9	NA	TRBJ2-7	CASSQDGGLFGGSYEQYF	TGTGCCAGCAGCCAAGACGGGGGACTGTTTGGAGGGTCCTACGAGCAGTACTTC
17	TRBD1	TRBV7-8	NA	TRBJ1-1	CASSLLGVDRGNTEAFF	TGTGCCAGCAGCTTATTGGGAGTAGACAGGGGAAACACTGAAGCTTTCTTT
16	TRBD2	TRBV19	NA	TRBJ2-3	CASSTLASGRSDTQYF	TGTGCCAGTAGTACGCTAGCTAGCGGGAGGTCGGATACGCAGTATTTT
16	TRBD1	TRBV19	NA	TRBJ2-1	CASSTPGGTGGNEQFF	TGTGCCAGTAGTACACCAGGGGGGACAGGGGGGAATGAGCAGTTCTTC
16	NA	TRBV10-3	NA	TRBJ2-5	CAISESIGAVGETQYF	TGTGCCATCAGTGAGTCGATAGGGGCGGTGGGAGAGACCCAGTACTTC
16	TRBD2	TRBV5-4	NA	TRBJ2-3	CASSLRLAGVTDTQYF	TGTGCCAGCAGCTTGCGACTAGCGGGAGTGACAGATACGCAGTATTTT
14	TRBD2	TRBV6-6	NA	TRBJ2-7	CASSYSSGGYEQYF	TGTGCCAGCAGTTACTCTAGCGGGGGTTACGAGCAGTACTTC
15	TRBD1	TRBV4-1	few	TRBJ2-4	CASSQAGRGLDIQYF	TGCGCCAGCAGCCAAGCGGGCAGGGGGCTTGACATTCAGTACTTC
15	TRBD1	TRBV5-1	NA	TRBJ2-2	CASRPGQGVAGELFF	TGCGCCAGCAGACCGGGACAGGGGGTCGCCGGGGAGCTGTTTTTT
16	TRBD2	TRBV24-1	NA	TRBJ2-1	CATSDPSGRANNEQFF	TGTGCCACCAGTGACCCCAGCGGGAGGGCGAACAATGAGCAGTTCTTC
15	TRBD1	TRBV19	NA	TRBJ1-1	CASSPGTGLYTEAFF	TGTGCCAGTAGTCCCGGGACAGGGCTCTACACTGAAGCTTTCTTT
12	NA	TRBV18	NA	TRBJ1-2	CASSPAGYGYTF	TGTGCCAGCTCACCGGCGGGCTATGGCTACACCTTC
15	TRBD2	TRBV3-1/TRBV3-2	NA	TRBJ2-1	CASRRGLAGGNEQFF	TGTGCCAGCCGGCGAGGACTAGCGGGCGGTAATGAGCAGTTCTTC
15	TRBD1	TRBV5-8	NA	TRBJ1-1	CASSLMDRRNTEAFF	TGTGCCAGCAGCTTAATGGACAGGAGGAACACTGAAGCTTTCTTT
15	NA	TRBV7-2	NA	TRBJ1-2	CASSLEMGTYYGYTF	TGTGCCAGCAGCTTAGAAATGGGGACTTACTATGGCTACACCTTC
19	TRBD2	TRBV18	NA	TRBJ2-5	CASSPSAVLAGVRRETQYF	TGTGCCAGCTCACCGTCAGCGGTACTAGCGGGGGTAAGACGAGAGACCCAGTACTTC
15	TRBD1	TRBV19	NA	TRBJ1-2	CASSIADREYYGYTF	TGTGCCAGTAGTATAGCGGACAGGGAGTACTATGGCTACACCTTC
14	NA	TRBV6-5	NA	TRBJ2-2	CASSPQVDTGELFF	TGTGCCAGCAGCCCCCAGGTGGACACCGGGGAGCTGTTTTTT
18	TRBD1	TRBV6-1	once	TRBJ2-7	CASSEASPRGIRSYEQYF	TGTGCCAGCAGTGAAGCGTCCCCCAGGGGGATAAGGTCCTACGAGCAGTACTTC
12	NA	TRBV7-9	NA	TRBJ2-1	CASTQGGVYQFF	TGTGCCAGCACCCAAGGGGGGGTATATCAGTTCTTC
14	NA	TRBV28	NA	TRBJ1-6	CASDRSKDNSPLHF	TGTGCCAGCGACAGGAGTAAGGATAATTCACCCCTCCACTTT
15	NA	TRBV5-1	NA	TRBJ2-6	CASSFSGPGANVLTF	TGCGCCAGCAGCTTTTCAGGTCCTGGGGCCAACGTCCTGACTTTC
13	TRBD1	TRBV19	NA	TRBJ1-6	CASGTGGNSPLHF	TGTGCCAGCGGGACAGGCGGGAATTCACCCCTCCACTTT
14	NA	TRBV2	NA	TRBJ1-1	CASGRQAQNTEAFF	TGTGCCAGCGGACGACAGGCCCAGAACACTGAAGCTTTCTTT
16	NA	TRBV9	NA	TRBJ2-1	CASSVEVLPNKRGQFF	TGTGCCAGCAGCGTAGAAGTGCTCCCAAACAAGCGCGGGCAGTTCTTC
15	TRBD1	TRBV7-7	NA	TRBJ2-7	CASSLRDRGPYEQYF	TGTGCCAGCAGCCTCCGGGACAGGGGCCCCTACGAGCAGTACTTC
13	NA	TRBV12-3/TRBV12-4	few	TRBJ2-7	CASSLALIGEQYF	TGTGCCAGCAGTTTAGCGCTAATTGGTGAGCAGTACTTC
14	TRBD2	TRBV28	few	TRBJ2-3	CATSTSGNTDTQYF	TGTGCCACTTCGACTAGCGGGAATACAGATACGCAGTATTTT
16	TRBD2	TRBV5-4	NA	TRBJ2-5	CASSFGVLAGAGTQYF	TGTGCCAGCAGCTTTGGGGTACTAGCGGGGGCGGGGACCCAGTACTTC
13	NA	TRBV6-5	NA	TRBJ2-2	CASRATRTGELFF	TGTGCCAGCAGAGCAACTAGAACCGGGGAGCTGTTTTTT
16	NA	TRBV28	NA	TRBJ2-6	CASSLLPGAGANVLTF	TGTGCCAGCAGTTTATTACCAGGGGCTGGGGCCAACGTCCTGACTTTC
16	TRBD2	TRBV7-3	once	TRBJ2-5	CASSRGTSGNQETQYF	TGTGCCAGCAGCCGCGGGACTAGCGGGAATCAAGAGACCCAGTACTTC
13	NA	TRBV24-1	NA	TRBJ1-2	CATQGGANYGYTF	TGTGCCACCCAAGGGGGGGCTAACTATGGCTACACCTTC
14	TRBD1	TRBV7-2	NA	TRBJ2-7	CASSRDSTSYEQYF	TGTGCCAGCAGCCGGGACAGTACATCCTACGAGCAGTACTTC
15	NA	TRBV7-2	NA	TRBJ1-4	CASSSGRRTNEKLFF	TGTGCCAGCAGCAGCGGAAGAAGGACTAATGAAAAACTGTTTTTT
15	NA	TRBV18	NA	TRBJ2-1	CASSPAGSSYNEQFF	TGTGCCAGCTCACCAGCGGGGAGCTCCTACAATGAGCAGTTCTTC
21	NA	TRBV4-1	NA	TRBJ1-2	CASSQRRLWLPENQGGYGYTF	TGCGCCAGCAGCCAAAGGAGGCTATGGCTTCCCGAAAACCAAGGAGGCTATGGCTACACCTTC
15	NA	TRBV28	once	TRBJ2-3	CASKGGAAGTDTQYF	TGTGCCAGCAAGGGAGGAGCCGCGGGCACAGATACGCAGTATTTT